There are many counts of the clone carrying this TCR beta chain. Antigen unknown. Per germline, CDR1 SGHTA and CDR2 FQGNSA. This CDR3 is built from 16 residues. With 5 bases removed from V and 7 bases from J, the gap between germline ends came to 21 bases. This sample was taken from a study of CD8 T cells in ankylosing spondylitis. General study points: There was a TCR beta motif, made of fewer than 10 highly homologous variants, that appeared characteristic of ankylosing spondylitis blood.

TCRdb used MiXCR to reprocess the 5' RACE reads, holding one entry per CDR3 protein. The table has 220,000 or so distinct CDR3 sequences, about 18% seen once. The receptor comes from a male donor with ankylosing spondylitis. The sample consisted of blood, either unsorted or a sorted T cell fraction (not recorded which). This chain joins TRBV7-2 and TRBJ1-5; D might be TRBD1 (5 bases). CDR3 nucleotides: TGTGCCAGCAGCCCTTCTCTGGGGGGGATTTTACAGCCCCAGCATTTT. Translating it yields CASSPSLGGILQPQHF.